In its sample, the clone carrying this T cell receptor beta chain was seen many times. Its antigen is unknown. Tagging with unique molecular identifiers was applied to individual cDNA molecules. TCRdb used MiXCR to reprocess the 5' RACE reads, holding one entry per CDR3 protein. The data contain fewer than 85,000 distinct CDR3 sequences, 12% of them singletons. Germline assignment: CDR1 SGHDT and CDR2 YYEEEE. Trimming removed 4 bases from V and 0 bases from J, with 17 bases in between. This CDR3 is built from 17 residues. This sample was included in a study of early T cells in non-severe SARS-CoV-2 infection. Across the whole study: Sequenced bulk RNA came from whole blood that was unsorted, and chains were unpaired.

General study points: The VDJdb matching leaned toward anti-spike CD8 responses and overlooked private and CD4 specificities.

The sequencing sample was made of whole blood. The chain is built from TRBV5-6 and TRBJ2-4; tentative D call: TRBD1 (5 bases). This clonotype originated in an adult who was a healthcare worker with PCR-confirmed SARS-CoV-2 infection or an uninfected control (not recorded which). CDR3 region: CASSQFDRPLAKNIQYF. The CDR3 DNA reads TGTGCCAGCAGCCAGTTCGACAGACCTTTAGCCAAAAACATTCAGTACTTC.